This entry describes one TCR beta chain. Measured with immunoSEQ multiplex PCR; TCRdb has only the in-frame clones, and not every one. The data contain around 220,000 clones, nearly 90% of them seen just once; the ten biggest clones take up roughly 16%. V gave up 1 base and J gave up 3 bases, with 12 bases separating them. The CDR3 totals 15 residues. The germline CDR1 and CDR2 sequences are LGHDT and YNNKEL (reference sequence). The data derive from a study of blood T cell repertoires in COVID-19. The sequence came from a man aged 25 to 40 who had been exposed to COVID-19. The chain joins TRBV3-1 (or the pseudogene TRBV3-2) to TRBJ2-5; unclear D gene. The sequenced sample consisted of PBMCs or T cells enriched from blood (not recorded which). The CDR3 coding sequence is TGTGCCAGCAGCCAAGCGGTCGGAGTTAAAGAGACCCAGTACTTC. This gives the protein CASSQAVGVKETQYF.